A single sample is the source of the 9 T cell receptor beta chains below, sequenced in a study of blood T cell repertoires in COVID-19. The repertoire was sequenced with immunoSEQ multiplex PCR; TCRdb's copy has only in-frame clones and lacks some. The table shows around 300,000 clones, with around 90% occurring only once. The sequencing input was PBMCs or T cells enriched from blood (not recorded which). These receptor sequences come from a woman between 35 and 50 years old who had recovered from COVID-19.

This rearrangement joins TRBV4-1 to TRBJ2-1; TRBD2 matches 12 bases. The J segment lost 8 bases and the V segment lost 6 bases, leaving 14 bases of the junction unmatched. This CDR3 region has 17 residues. In germline, CDR1 is MGHRA, CDR2 YSYEKL. The CDR3 nucleotides are TGCGCCAGCAGTCGAGATCCCCTAGCGGGAGGGCCCCATGAGCAGTTCTTC. Translating it yields CASSRDPLAGGPHEQFF.

The gene calls are TRBV5-5 and TRBJ2-1, with TRBD2 matching 9 bases. The germline gives CDR1 SGHKS, CDR2 YYEKEE (reference sequence). The trim removed 2 bases at V and 3 bases at J, leaving 3 bases unmatched. This CDR3 comprises 15 residues. CDR3 sequence (DNA): TGTGCCAGCAGCTTCGGGACTAGCAACTACAATGAGCAGTTCTTC. Its translation: CASSFGTSNYNEQFF.

This clone was observed a single time. This rearrangement joins TRBV7-2 to TRBJ2-7; 15 bases line up with TRBD2. The trim removed 3 bases at V and 6 bases at J, leaving 6 bases unmatched. CDR3 size: 16 residues. The germline V gene encodes CDR1 SGHTA and CDR2 FQGNSA. CDR3 coding DNA: TGTGCCAGCAGCTTGAGGACTAGCGGGAGGGTGGCCGAGCAGTACTTC. Amino acid sequence: CASSLRTSGRVAEQYF.

This chain connects TRBV5-6 to TRBJ2-1; D call uncertain. V lost 4 bases to trimming and J lost 8 bases, with 16 bases between them. The CDR3 contains 14 residues. Germline CDR1 and CDR2: SGHDT and YYEEEE. The CDR3 sequence is CASSTTTSIYEQFF. In DNA form, the CDR3 reads TGTGCCAGCAGCACAACCACCTCAATTTATGAGCAGTTCTTC.

The rearrangement links TRBV7-2 to TRBJ1-3; D is uncertain. The CDR3 totals 13 residues. The ends were cut back, 5 bases at V and 10 bases at J, with 15 bases in the middle. Germline CDR1 SGHTA, CDR2 FQGNSA. The CDR3 DNA reads as TGTGCCAGCAGCCCTGCCCCCGCGAGGACCATATATTTT. Translating it yields CASSPAPARTIYF.

This clone turned up a few times. The CDR3 DNA sequence: TGTGCCAGCAGCGCGACTAGCGGTTCCTCCTACGAGCAGTACTTC. This codes for CASSATSGSSYEQYF. This rearrangement joins TRBV9 to TRBJ2-7; 9 bases align to TRBD2. The V and J ends lost 3 bases and 0 bases, in that order; junction bases with no gene match: 4. Germline lookup yields CDR1 SGDLS and CDR2 YYNGEE. The CDR3 runs 15 residues.

The genes are TRBV2 and TRBJ2-5, with TRBD1 matching 7 bases. Germline V CDR1 and CDR2: SNHLY, FYNNEI. This CDR3 is 13 amino acids long. With V trimmed by 8 bases and J by 5 bases, 8 bases remained unmatched. The CDR3 loop is CASGIGGVETQYF. CDR3 in DNA: TGTGCCAGCGGTATAGGGGGCGTGGAGACCCAGTACTTC.

The V gene is TRBV29-1, the J gene TRBJ2-3; D is uncertain. Trimming shortened V by 1 base and J by 4 bases, and 9 bases separated the two germline ends. Looked up from germline, CDR1 is SQVTM and CDR2 is ANQGSEA. The CDR3 length is 13 residues. CDR3 sequence reads: CSVEGQFSDTQYF. The CDR3, as DNA: TGCAGCGTTGAAGGGCAGTTCTCAGATACGCAGTATTTT.

This chain links TRBV5-4 with TRBJ2-7; TRBD1 matches at 7 bases. From germline, CDR1 is SGHNT and CDR2 YYREEE (reference sequence). CDR3 length: 14 amino acids. J was trimmed by 1 base and V by 3 bases; bases with no gene match: 4. The CDR3 region has the DNA TGTGCCAGCAGCTCGGGACAGTATTCCTACGAGCAGTACTTC. This codes for CASSSGQYSYEQYF.